Below are 32 T cell receptor beta chains sequenced from a single sample in a study of blood T cell repertoires in COVID-19. Assay: immunoSEQ multiplex PCR; the TCRdb copy retains only in-frame clones and omits some. Of 30,000 to 40,000 clones in the sample, more than 85% were seen once. Sequencing input: peripheral blood. These receptor sequences come from a man in his fifties or sixties with active COVID-19.

This clone was observed a single time. The chain couples TRBV5-1 to TRBJ2-7; 12 bases align to TRBD1. The V and J ends lost 3 bases and 7 bases, in that order; junction bases with no gene match: 11. Looked up from germline, CDR1 is SGHRS and CDR2 is YFSETQ. CDR3 size: 16 residues. CDR3 nucleotide sequence: TGCGCCAGCAGCTCATATCAACCGGGACAGGGGGCGGAGCAGTACTTC. As protein: CASSSYQPGQGAEQYF.

The gene calls are TRBV3-1 (or the pseudogene TRBV3-2) and TRBJ2-3; a possible D gene is TRBD2 (7 bases). Trimming took 3 bases from V and 1 from J, leaving 17 bases between them. CDR3 size: 17 residues. The germline V gene has CDR1 LGHDT and CDR2 YNNKEL (reference sequence). The CDR3 DNA reads as TGTGCCAGCAGCCAGGGGGCCCCCGGGGGGCGCACAGATACGCAGTATTTT. The encoded protein is CASSQGAPGGRTDTQYF.

This chain links TRBV30 with TRBJ1-1, with no clear D. This CDR3 region has 12 residues. Between the trimmed V and J ends, which lost 3 bases and 1 base, there was a span of 6 bases. The germline CDR1 and CDR2 sequences are GTSNPN and SVGIG (reference sequence). The CDR3 loop reads CAWRGENTEAFF. DNA of the CDR3: TGTGCCTGGAGGGGAGAGAACACTGAAGCTTTCTTT. The full variable domain, its missing parts supplied by reference TRBV30 and TRBJ1-1, is SQTIHQWPATLVQPVGSPLSLECTVEGTSNPNLYWYRQAAGRGLQLLFYSVGIGQISSEVPQNLSASRPQDRQFILSSKKLLLSDSGFYLCAWRGENTEAFFGQGTRLTVV.

The V gene is TRBV5-1, the J gene TRBJ1-1; perhaps TRBD1 as D (5 bases). Germline CDR1 SGHRS, CDR2 YFSETQ. Trimming removed 4 bases from V and 2 bases from J, with 12 bases in between. The CDR3 runs to 14 residues. CDR3 residues: CASSVTAGNTEAFF. CDR3 bases: TGCGCCAGCAGCGTGACAGCTGGTAACACTGAAGCTTTCTTT.

This sequence joins TRBV2 and TRBJ1-1, with 7 bases aligning to TRBD1. The CDR3 has 14 residues. Unmatched junction bases numbered 6, after V lost 6 bases and J lost 2 bases. CDR1 SNHLY and CDR2 FYNNEI come from the germline V gene. This CDR3 reads CASRNRDSNTEAFF. The CDR3 DNA sequence: TGTGCCAGCAGGAACCGGGACAGTAACACTGAAGCTTTCTTT.

This chain joins TRBV7-9 and TRBJ1-1, with D hard to call. With 5 bases removed from V and 1 base from J, the gap between germline ends came to 14 bases. CDR3 length: 15 residues. Germline V gene lookup returns CDR1 SEHNR and CDR2 FQNEAQ (reference sequence). The CDR3 is CASSHKTEGNTEAFF. DNA for the CDR3: TGTGCCAGCAGCCATAAGACGGAGGGGAACACTGAAGCTTTCTTT.

The chain joins TRBV6-5 to TRBJ2-1, with TRBD1 identical over 10 bases. The V and J ends lost 8 bases and 6 bases, in that order; junction bases with no gene match: 7. The CDR3 length is 14 residues. The germline CDR1 and CDR2 sequences are MNHEY and SVGAGI. The CDR3 region is CASRKGTGVNEQFF. In nucleotides, the CDR3 is TGTGCCAGCCGAAAGGGGACAGGGGTCAATGAGCAGTTCTTC.

V and J are TRBV4-1 and TRBJ2-2, with TRBD2 identical over 9 bases. Trimming at V came to 0 bases and at J to 6 bases, leaving 23 bases not matched to a gene. The CDR3 loop spans 22 amino acids. The germline V gene encodes CDR1 MGHRA and CDR2 YSYEKL. CDR3 DNA sequence: TGCGCCAGCAGCCAAGAGTCACTGAAGAGGCCTAGCGGGGTCCGAGGGGCCGGGGAGCTGTTTTTT. It codes for CASSQESLKRPSGVRGAGELFF.

The chain combines TRBV6-1 with TRBJ2-7; the D gene is possibly TRBD1 (5 bases). The V end was cut by 1 base, the J end by 2 bases, with 15 bases between. Germline V gene lookup returns CDR1 MNHNS and CDR2 SASEGT. The CDR3 has 16 residues. In DNA, the CDR3 is TGTGCCAGCAGTGAAGAGGGGCCCCGCCTAGCCTACGAGCAGTACTTC. The encoded protein is CASSEEGPRLAYEQYF.

The chain employs TRBV5-4 and TRBJ2-1; 8 positions agree with TRBD1. The germline V gene encodes CDR1 SGHNT and CDR2 YYREEE (reference sequence). J was trimmed by 12 bases and V by 5 bases; bases with no gene match: 13. This CDR3 has 14 residues. CDR3 protein: CASRPRDRGVGQFF. The CDR3 nucleotides read TGTGCCAGCAGACCCCGAGACAGGGGTGTTGGGCAGTTCTTC.

The chain has TRBV7-2 and TRBJ2-5, with D possibly TRBD1 on 5 matching bases. The V end was cut by 4 bases, the J end by 7 bases, with 16 bases between. The CDR3 is 14 residues long. Germline-derived CDR1 and CDR2 are SGHTA and FQGNSA. The CDR3 sequence is CASSSGHTSWTQYF. CDR3 DNA sequence: TGTGCCAGCAGCTCAGGACATACCAGCTGGACCCAGTACTTC. The complete variable domain, with remaining parts taken from reference TRBV7-2 and TRBJ2-5, reads GAGVSQSPSNKVTEKGKDVELRCDPISGHTALYWYRQSLGQGLEFLIYFQGNSAPDKSGLPSDRFSAERTGGSVSTLTIQRTQQEDSAVYLCASSSGHTSWTQYFGPGTRLLVL.

CDR3 sequence reads: CASSIIYRITNEKLFF. CDR3 nucleotides: TGTGCCAGTAGTATAATCTACAGGATCACTAATGAAAAACTGTTTTTT. V gene TRBV19 combines with J gene TRBJ1-4; D is possibly TRBD1 (5 bases). The germline CDR1 and CDR2 sequences are LNHDA and SQIVND (reference sequence). V was trimmed by 2 bases and J by 2 bases, leaving 12 bases between them. The CDR3 is 16 residues long.

V is TRBV6-1 and J is TRBJ2-7; TRBD1 matches at 7 bases. CDR1 and CDR2 (germline): MNHNS, SASEGT. The trim removed 3 bases at V and 3 bases at J, leaving 5 bases unmatched. The CDR3 is 14 amino acids. The CDR3 DNA is TGTGCCAGCAGTGAGGCAGGACAGGACTACGAGCAGTACTTC. Protein sequence: CASSEAGQDYEQYF.

This rearrangement joins TRBV4-1 to TRBJ2-5; 13 nucleotides line up with TRBD2. The CDR3 loop spans 20 amino acids. The V gene's germline CDR1 is MGHRA and CDR2 YSYEKL. Unmatched junction bases numbered 19, after V lost 4 bases and J lost 5 bases. This CDR3 is CASSLAWGTSGAPRWETQYF. CDR3 sequence (DNA): TGCGCCAGCAGCCTAGCGTGGGGGACTAGCGGGGCTCCGAGGTGGGAGACCCAGTACTTC.

J is TRBJ1-6 and V is TRBV6-5; D is undetermined. Germline V gives CDR1 MNHEY, CDR2 SVGAGI. The CDR3 spans 16 residues. Trimming shortened V by 0 bases and J by 7 bases, and 13 bases separated the two germline ends. The CDR3 protein is CASSYSLAGTNSPLHF. The CDR3 DNA is TGTGCCAGCAGTTACTCCCTCGCAGGTACCAATTCACCCCTCCACTTT.

The chain joins TRBV14 to TRBJ2-3; 15 positions match TRBD2. CDR3 length: 21 residues. V lost 3 bases and J lost 2; bases outside the gene matches: 15. CDR1 is SGHDN, CDR2 FVKESK, per germline. For the CDR3, the DNA is TGTGCCAGCAGCCAGCTATTCGGACTAGCGGGGGGGCGATCCCCCACAGATACGCAGTATTTT. This encodes CASSQLFGLAGGRSPTDTQYF.

CDR3: CASSQASGQRYSPLHF. In DNA form, the CDR3 reads TGTGCCAGCAGCCAAGCCTCGGGACAGAGATATTCACCCCTCCACTTT. V is TRBV4-2 and J is TRBJ1-6, with 7 bases identical to TRBD1. Germline V lookup: CDR1 LGHNA, CDR2 YNFKEQ. V gave up 1 base and J gave up 8 bases; unmatched junction bases: 8. The CDR3 has 16 residues.

CDR3 in amino acids: CASSLEPGTYNEQFF. CDR3 DNA sequence: TGCGCCAGCAGCTTGGAGCCGGGGACCTACAATGAGCAGTTCTTC. The chain combines TRBV5-1 with TRBJ2-1; tentatively, D is TRBD2 (5 bases). Per the germline V gene, CDR1 is SGHRS and CDR2 is YFSETQ. V was pared by 0 bases and J by 2 bases, with 9 bases between. The CDR3 runs to 15 residues.

The rearrangement joins TRBV29-1 to TRBJ2-1, with 12 bases aligning to TRBD1. Germline V gives CDR1 SQVTM, CDR2 ANQGSEA. The J segment lost 8 bases and the V segment lost 0 bases, leaving 11 bases of the junction unmatched. CDR3 length equals 17 residues. CDR3 bases: TGCAGCGTTGAAGAGGAAGGGGACAGGGGGCTGAGCGATGAGCAGTTCTTC. Translated: CSVEEEGDRGLSDEQFF.

V and J are TRBV9 and TRBJ1-5; TRBD1 matches 8 bases. In germline, CDR1 is SGDLS, CDR2 YYNGEE. The V segment lost 4 bases and the J segment 6 bases; nucleotides outside the gene matches: 9. The CDR3 runs to 15 residues. The CDR3: CASSPTGDRVQPQHF. The CDR3 coding sequence is TGTGCCAGCAGCCCGACAGGGGATCGGGTTCAGCCCCAGCATTTT. The whole variable domain, filled in from reference TRBV9 and TRBJ1-5, reads DSGVTQTPKHLITATGQRVTLRCSPRSGDLSVYWYQQSLDQGLQFLIQYYNGEERAKGNILERFSAQQFPDLHSELNLSSLELGDSALYFCASSPTGDRVQPQHFGDGTRLSIL.

The V gene is TRBV7-9, the J gene TRBJ2-3; TRBD1 might be the D (5 bases). Germline-derived CDR1 and CDR2 are SEHNR and FQNEAQ (reference sequence). This CDR3 is 14 amino acids long. Trimming cost V 5 bases and J 3 bases, with 12 bases left between them. CDR3 coding DNA: TGTGCCAGCAGCCAAGATCAGGGTACAGATACGCAGTATTTT. Translated: CASSQDQGTDTQYF.

V and J are TRBV30 and TRBJ2-7; the match to TRBD2 covers 7 bases. Unmatched junction bases numbered 6, after V lost 5 bases and J lost 2 bases. This CDR3 comprises 13 residues. Germline CDR1 reads GTSNPN; CDR2 reads SVGIG (reference sequence). The CDR3 loop reads CAWSWSGAYEQYF. CDR3 nucleotides: TGTGCCTGGTCGTGGAGCGGGGCCTACGAGCAGTACTTC.

The rearrangement joins TRBV6-6 to TRBJ1-2, with 7 bases fitting TRBD1. V gave up 4 bases and J gave up 8 bases; unmatched junction bases: 7. Germline CDR1 MNHNY, CDR2 SVGAGI (reference sequence). The CDR3 totals 13 residues. DNA of the CDR3: TGTGCCAGCAGTTCCGGGGGACAGAGGGGCTACACCTTC. It is translated as CASSSGGQRGYTF.

The chain couples TRBV3-1 (or the pseudogene TRBV3-2) to TRBJ1-3; weak D call: TRBD1 (6 bases). The CDR3 is 19 residues long. The germline V and J ends were trimmed by 3 bases and 0 bases, with 21 bases remaining between them. The germline V gene has CDR1 LGHDT and CDR2 YNNKEL (reference sequence). CDR3 amino acids: CASSQITDSTRSSGNTIYF. The CDR3 bases are TGTGCCAGCAGCCAGATAACGGACAGTACTAGATCCTCTGGAAACACCATATATTTT.

The rearrangement uses TRBV5-4 and TRBJ2-2; the match to TRBD2 covers 15 bases. Germline CDR1 is SGHNT and CDR2 is YYREEE (reference sequence). V lost 2 bases to trimming and J lost 7 bases; unmatched junction nucleotides: 3. This CDR3 has 16 residues. The CDR3 loop is CASSLRTSGRVGELFF. CDR3 DNA: TGTGCCAGCAGCTTAAGGACTAGCGGGAGGGTCGGGGAGCTGTTTTTT.

The chain uses TRBV2 and TRBJ2-3; 13 bases line up with TRBD2. The CDR3 length is 15 residues. J gave up 3 bases and V 6 bases, and 3 bases lay outside the gene matches. The germline V gene has CDR1 SNHLY and CDR2 FYNNEI. The CDR3 spells CASRTGLAGTDTQYF. CDR3 nucleotide sequence: TGTGCCAGCAGGACGGGACTAGCGGGGACAGATACGCAGTATTTT.

The genes are TRBV3-1 (or the pseudogene TRBV3-2) and TRBJ2-2; 12 nucleotides match TRBD2. Germline CDR1 and CDR2: LGHDT and YNNKEL (reference sequence). This CDR3 contains 17 residues. The V gene end was trimmed by 5 bases and the J gene end by 2 bases; junction bases not matched to a gene: 6. The CDR3 protein is CASSFGLAGTNTGELFF. CDR3 nucleotide sequence: TGTGCCAGCAGCTTCGGACTAGCGGGGACTAACACCGGGGAGCTGTTTTTT.

J is TRBJ1-6 and V is TRBV4-1, with D possibly TRBD1 on 6 matching bases. This CDR3 comprises 17 residues. V lost 3 bases to trimming and J lost 2 bases, with 14 bases between them. Germline lookup yields CDR1 MGHRA and CDR2 YSYEKL. CDR3 sequence reads: CASSQWRGGTYNSPLHF. The CDR3 DNA follows: TGCGCCAGCAGCCAGTGGCGGGGGGGCACCTATAATTCACCCCTCCACTTT.

This chain joins TRBV3-1 (or the pseudogene TRBV3-2) and TRBJ1-2; D remains unclear. CDR1 LGHDT and CDR2 YNNKEL come from the germline V gene (reference sequence). The CDR3 covers 14 residues. With 1 base removed from V and 5 bases from J, the gap between germline ends came to 11 bases. CDR3 protein: CASSQGRRYYGYTF. CDR3 in DNA: TGTGCCAGCAGCCAAGGCAGGCGCTATTATGGCTACACCTTC.

The chain recombines TRBV25-1 with TRBJ1-1; 9 bases fit TRBD1. The ends lost 0 bases at V and 7 bases at J; junction bases unmatched: 9. Germline CDR1 reads MGHDK; CDR2 reads SYGVNS. CDR3 length: 16 amino acids. The CDR3 is CASSEYPGQGGREAFF. CDR3 DNA: TGTGCCAGCAGTGAATATCCGGGACAGGGAGGCCGTGAAGCTTTCTTT.

The rearrangement joins TRBV9 to TRBJ1-1; D might be TRBD1 (5 bases). The CDR3 sequence is 14 residues long. Germline V gene sequence: CDR1 SGDLS, CDR2 YYNGEE. The V and J ends lost 0 bases and 1 base respectively, with 7 bases between them. CDR3 sequence (DNA): TGTGCCAGCAGCGTAGCCCAGGGGAACACTGAAGCTTTCTTT. Encoded protein: CASSVAQGNTEAFF.

J is TRBJ2-7 and V is TRBV18; maybe TRBD1 (6 bases). The length of the CDR3 is 12 residues. Germline assignment: CDR1 KGHSH and CDR2 LQKENI. The V gene lost 5 bases and the J gene lost 4 bases, with 9 bases spanning the gap. The CDR3 protein is CASSSGQYEQYF. The DNA for the CDR3 is TGTGCCAGCTCATCTGGACAGTACGAGCAGTACTTC.